The sequence of this T cell receptor (beta chain) was determined in a study of T cell repertoires in cytomegalovirus infection. Study in general: Signatures in public TCR beta sequences pointed to both CMV infection and matching HLA type.

The V end was cut by 1 base, the J end by 2 bases, with 13 bases between. This CDR3 is 16 amino acids long. TCRdb fed the reads into MiXCR, producing one record per CDR3 protein. The sample has some 800,000 distinct CDR3 sequences; 32% are singletons. Comments on this clonotype: Its matching antigen is unknown.

V usage is TRBV12-3 or TRBV12-4 and J usage is TRBJ2-3; TRBD1 is a possible D gene (5 bases). The clonotype originates from a human donor in good health (CMV status not recorded). Some clones in this sample may be carry-over from other donors' samples. The starting material was cultured CD8+ T cells from PBMCs, obtained from culture after CMV antigen stimulation. CDR3 DNA: TGTGCCAGCAGTTTAGTCCTACAGGTTTTCACAGATACGCAGTATTTT. Translated, it gives CASSLVLQVFTDTQYF.